This T cell receptor (beta chain) is from a study of shared clonotypes between healthy human individuals. This clone was detected once. The repertoire was sequenced with immunoSEQ multiplex PCR; TCRdb's copy has only in-frame clones and lacks some. This table holds approximately 2,000,000 clones, 85% to 95% found once. Germline V lookup: CDR1 SNHLY, CDR2 FYNNEI. V lost 5 bases to trimming and J lost 2 bases, with 12 bases between them. The CDR3 is 14 amino acids. V and J are TRBV2 and TRBJ1-2; D is possibly TRBD1 (6 bases). The sample was naive CD4+ T cells from PBMCs. The subset here: CD45RA+ positively selected. This clonotype originated in a man between 18 and 29 years old in good health. Some clones in this sample may be carry-over from other donors' samples. The CDR3 DNA sequence: TGTGCCAGCAGTACTTACAGGGAGAACTATGGCTACACCTTC. As protein: CASSTYRENYGYTF.